This TCR beta chain came from a study of blood T cell repertoires in COVID-19. Germline V lookup: CDR1 KGHSH, CDR2 LQKENI. The CDR3 totals 14 residues. With 3 bases removed from V and 6 bases from J, the gap between germline ends came to 9 bases. Profiled with immunoSEQ multiplex PCR; TCRdb holds only in-frame clones, not every one. The sample contains about 480,000 clones, around nine tenths of which appear only once. V usage is TRBV18 and J usage is TRBJ1-6; D unclear. The specimen was PBMCs or T cells enriched from blood (not recorded which). The sequence came from a woman aged 40-49 years who had recovered from COVID-19. CDR3 in amino acids: CASSPEHINSPLHF. CDR3 DNA: TGTGCCAGCTCACCCGAGCATATTAATTCACCCCTCCACTTT.